The sample holds many counts of the clone carrying this T cell receptor beta chain. As yet, its antigen is unknown. In the original processing: A distant-metastasis classifier for papillary thyroid cancer was built using CDR3 differences across clinicopathological groups. TCRdb called clones again from the PCR reads with MiXCR. V and J calls and clone size were set by TCRdb, not the authors. The sample has about 27,000 clones; around 15% are singletons. The data derive from a study of metastatic and nonmetastatic thyroid tumors. Study summary: Blood and tumor or nodule tissue repertoires from malignant and benign thyroid patients were compared. Regarding the study as a whole: Significantly higher TCR beta diversity was reportedly seen in malignant thyroid tumors than benign nodules, in blood and tumor.

Patients were all untreated before their thyroid surgery. This CDR3 spans 14 amino acids. Trimming cost V 2 bases and J 2 bases, with 10 bases left between them. Per germline, CDR1 GTSNPN and CDR2 SVGIG (reference sequence). The chain couples TRBV30 to TRBJ1-5, with D uncertain. The clonotype was recovered from a male donor with papillary thyroid cancer or a benign thyroid nodule (not recorded which). Some clones in this sample may be carry-over from other donors' samples. The sequenced sample consisted of blood. CDR3 coding DNA: TGTGCCTGGAGTCCGGGAATTGGCAATCAGCCCCAGCATTTT. Translated: CAWSPGIGNQPQHF.